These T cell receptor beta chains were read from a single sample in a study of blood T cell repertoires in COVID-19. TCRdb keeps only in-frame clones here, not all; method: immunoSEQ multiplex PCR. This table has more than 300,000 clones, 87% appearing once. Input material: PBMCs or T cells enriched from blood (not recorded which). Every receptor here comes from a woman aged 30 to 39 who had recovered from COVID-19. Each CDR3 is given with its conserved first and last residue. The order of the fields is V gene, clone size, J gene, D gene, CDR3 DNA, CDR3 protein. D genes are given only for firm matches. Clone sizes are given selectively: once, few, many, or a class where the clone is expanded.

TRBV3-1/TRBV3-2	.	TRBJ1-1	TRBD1	TGTGCCAGCAGCCTACAGGGGAAGTCGAACACTGAAGCTTTCTTT	CASSLQGKSNTEAFF
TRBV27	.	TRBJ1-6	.	TGTGCCAGCAGTTTATCGAGTGCCCGGGAGTCACCCCTCCACTTT	CASSLSSARESPLHF
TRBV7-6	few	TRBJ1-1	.	TGTGCCAGCAGCTTCCGGGGAAACACTGAAGCTTTCTTT	CASSFRGNTEAFF
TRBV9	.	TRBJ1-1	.	TGTGCCAGCAGCGGTTCAGGGTGGAACACTGAAGCTTTCTTT	CASSGSGWNTEAFF
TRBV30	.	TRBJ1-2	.	TGTGCCGGCCAGGGAGGTACTACCTCTTCCTATGGCTACACCTTC	CAGQGGTTSSYGYTF
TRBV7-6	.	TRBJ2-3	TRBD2	TGTGCCAGCCGCCCTTCTAGCGGGGGGGACACAGATACGCAGTATTTT	CASRPSSGGDTDTQYF
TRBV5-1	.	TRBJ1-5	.	TGCGCCAGCAGCTTAGGGGGGGATCAGCCCCAGCATTTT	CASSLGGDQPQHF
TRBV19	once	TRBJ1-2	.	TGTGCCAGTAGTACCCCCTCGAGGGTCGATGGCTACACCTTC	CASSTPSRVDGYTF
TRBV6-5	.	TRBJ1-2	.	TGTGCCAGCAGACCTTCGGGGGGCTATGGCTACACCTTC	CASRPSGGYGYTF
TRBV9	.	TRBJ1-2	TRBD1	TGTGCCAGCAGCGTAGATAGGGGGCGAGCGCTTTATGGCTACACCTTC	CASSVDRGRALYGYTF
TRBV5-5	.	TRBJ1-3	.	TGTGCCAGCAGCTTCCTCGGGGGAGGAAACACCATATATTTT	CASSFLGGGNTIYF
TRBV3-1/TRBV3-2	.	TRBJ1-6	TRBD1	TGTGCCAGCAGCCGACACTCGACAGGGGAGAATTCACCCCTCCACTTT	CASSRHSTGENSPLHF
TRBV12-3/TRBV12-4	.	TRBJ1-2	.	TGTGCCAGCAGTTTAATCGGGGGAGGTGGCTACACCTTC	CASSLIGGGGYTF
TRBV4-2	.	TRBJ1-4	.	TGTGCCAGCAGCCAAGATTCAACAGGCCACGGGGAAAAACTGTTTTTT	CASSQDSTGHGEKLFF
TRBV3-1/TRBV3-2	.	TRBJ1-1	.	TGTGCCAGCAGCCAAGAGTCTGCGCGGAGCACTGAAGCTTTCTTT	CASSQESARSTEAFF
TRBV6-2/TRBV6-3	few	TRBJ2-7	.	TGTGCCAGCAGCCGCGGTGAGTCGGGATATCACGAGCAGTACTTC	CASSRGESGYHEQYF
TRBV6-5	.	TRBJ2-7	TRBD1	TGTGCCAGCAGTTACCGCGGACAGGGGATTCACTACGAGCAGTACTTC	CASSYRGQGIHYEQYF
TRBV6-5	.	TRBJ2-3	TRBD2	TGTGCCAGCAGGGTCGAGCGGGGCCCCACAGATACGCAGTATTTT	CASRVERGPTDTQYF
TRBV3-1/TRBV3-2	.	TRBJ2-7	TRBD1	TGTGCCAGCAGCCAGAATACCGACAGGGGTTTTTCCTACGAGCAGTACTTC	CASSQNTDRGFSYEQYF
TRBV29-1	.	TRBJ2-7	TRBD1	TGCAGCGTTGAAGCCAGGGGACAGGGAGACTACGAGCAGTACTTC	CSVEARGQGDYEQYF
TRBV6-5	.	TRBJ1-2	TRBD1	TGTGCCAGCAGAGCGACAGGGAAGGATGGCTACACCTTC	CASRATGKDGYTF
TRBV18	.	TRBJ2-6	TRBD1	TGTGCCAGCTCAGGCTCTAGGACAGGGATCTCTGGGGCCAACGTCCTGACTTTC	CASSGSRTGISGANVLTF
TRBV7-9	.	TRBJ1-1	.	TGTGCCAGCAGCTTAGATATTGGAGTTACTGAAGCTTTCTTT	CASSLDIGVTEAFF
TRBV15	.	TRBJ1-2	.	TGTGCCACCAGTTTCACAGGCATTAACTATGGCTACACCTTC	CATSFTGINYGYTF
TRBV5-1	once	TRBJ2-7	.	TGCGCCAGCAGCTTGGGGCAGGGGTACTACGAGCAGTACTTC	CASSLGQGYYEQYF
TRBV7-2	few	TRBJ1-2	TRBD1	TGTGCCAGCAGCTTGGGGACAGGGGATTATGGCTACACCTTC	CASSLGTGDYGYTF
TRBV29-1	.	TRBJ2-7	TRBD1	TGCAGCGTTGAAAGACAGGGCATGGGGTACGAGCAGTACTTC	CSVERQGMGYEQYF